This T cell receptor (beta chain) was sequenced during a study of T cells in localized non-small cell lung cancer. Study findings and constraints: It remains possible that heterogeneity exists, since only one tumor region was sequenced. Out of the top 100 tumor clones, a median around 57 were seen in adjacent lung.

About this clone itself: Its antigen is not known.

This CDR3 region has 18 residues. Unmatched junction bases numbered 7, after V lost 2 bases and J lost 0 bases. Germline CDR1 and CDR2: WNHNN and SYGVQD (reference sequence). Repertoires were generated with immunoSEQ multiplex PCR, while TCRdb's copy carries only in-frame clones and drops some. The top ten hold roughly 2.6% of the sample, which has roughly 38,000 clones, more than 70% seen once. The genes are TRBV10-1 and TRBJ2-7; TRBD2 agrees at 13 bases. This sequence originates from a female donor over 55 with stage I squamous cell lung carcinoma. This specimen was peripheral blood, taken before any cancer treatment. The CDR3 nucleotides read TGCGCCAGCAGTGAGCCAGGACTAGCGGGAGTAAACTCCTACGAGCAGTACTTC. Amino acids: CASSEPGLAGVNSYEQYF.